This T cell receptor (beta chain) was retrieved from a study of PD-L1 blockade in urothelial cancer. Study-wide background: Peripheral blood specimens exhibited a median yield of approximately 150,000 T cells.

The assay was immunoSEQ multiplex PCR, and TCRdb's table has in-frame clones only and misses some. The sample contains under 30,000 clones, about 89% of which appear only once. Per patient, between 1 and 8 samples were collected at pretreatment and on-treatment time points. Details on this clone: The antigen is undetermined.

This CDR3 contains 16 residues. Trimming removed 5 bases from V and 0 bases from J; junction bases left unmatched: 7. Germline lookup yields CDR1 SGHAT and CDR2 FQNNGV. Notes on the study in general: Tumor-associated TCR clones expanded more in blood at 3 weeks in patients with durable benefit. Blood TCR clonality below the median before treatment was a predictor of better survival.

The V and J genes are TRBV11-2 and TRBJ2-1; 7 bases align to TRBD1. The origin of this receptor is a man over 45 with urothelial cancer. The material sequenced was PBMCs, taken around atezolizumab (anti-PD-L1) treatment. The CDR3 DNA follows: TGTGCCAGCAGCGACCCGGGACAGAGCTCCTACAATGAGCAGTTCTTC. The encoded protein is CASSDPGQSSYNEQFF. The full variable domain, in which reference TRBV11-2 and TRBJ2-1 provide the parts outside the CDR3, is EAGVAQSPRYKIIEKRQSVAFWCNPISGHATLYWYQQILGQGPKLLIQFQNNGVVDDSQLPKDRFSAERLKGVDSTLKIQPAKLEDSAVYLCASSDPGQSSYNEQFFGPGTRLTVL.